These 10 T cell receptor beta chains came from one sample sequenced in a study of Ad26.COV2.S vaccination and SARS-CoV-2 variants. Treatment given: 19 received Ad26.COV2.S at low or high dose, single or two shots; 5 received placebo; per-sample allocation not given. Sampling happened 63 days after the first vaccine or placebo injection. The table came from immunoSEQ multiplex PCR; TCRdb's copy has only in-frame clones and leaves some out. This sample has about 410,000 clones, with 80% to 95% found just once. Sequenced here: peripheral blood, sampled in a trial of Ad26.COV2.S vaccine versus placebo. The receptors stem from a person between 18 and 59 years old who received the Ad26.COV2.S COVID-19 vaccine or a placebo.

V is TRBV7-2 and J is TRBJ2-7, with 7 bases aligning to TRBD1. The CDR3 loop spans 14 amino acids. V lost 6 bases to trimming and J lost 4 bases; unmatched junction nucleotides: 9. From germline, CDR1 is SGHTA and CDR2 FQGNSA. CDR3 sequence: CASSTRTGSYEQYF. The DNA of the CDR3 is TGTGCCAGCAGTACCAGGACAGGCAGTTACGAGCAGTACTTC.

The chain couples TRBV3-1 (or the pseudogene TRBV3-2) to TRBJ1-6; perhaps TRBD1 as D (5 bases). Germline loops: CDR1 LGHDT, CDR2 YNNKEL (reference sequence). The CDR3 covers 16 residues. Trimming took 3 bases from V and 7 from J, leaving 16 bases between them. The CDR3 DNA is TGTGCCAGCAGCCAGATGCGGGGCGCGAGGAATTCACCCCTCCACTTT. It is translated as CASSQMRGARNSPLHF.

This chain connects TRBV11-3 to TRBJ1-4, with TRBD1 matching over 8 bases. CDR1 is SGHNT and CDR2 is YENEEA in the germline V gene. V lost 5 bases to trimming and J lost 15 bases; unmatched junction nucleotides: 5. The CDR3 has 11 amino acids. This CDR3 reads CASSRTGIVFF. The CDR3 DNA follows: TGTGCCAGCAGCCGGACAGGGATCGTGTTTTTT.

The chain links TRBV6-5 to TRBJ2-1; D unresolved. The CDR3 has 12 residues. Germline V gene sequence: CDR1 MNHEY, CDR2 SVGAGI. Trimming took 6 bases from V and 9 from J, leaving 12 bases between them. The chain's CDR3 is CASRDPGGEQFF. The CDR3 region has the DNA TGTGCCAGCAGGGACCCGGGCGGTGAGCAGTTCTTC.

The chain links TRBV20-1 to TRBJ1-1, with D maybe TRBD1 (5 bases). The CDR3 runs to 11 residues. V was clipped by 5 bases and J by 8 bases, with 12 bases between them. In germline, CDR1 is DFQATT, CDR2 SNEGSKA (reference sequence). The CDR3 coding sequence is TGCAGTGCTCAACAACAGGCCGAAGCTTTCTTT. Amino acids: CSAQQQAEAFF.

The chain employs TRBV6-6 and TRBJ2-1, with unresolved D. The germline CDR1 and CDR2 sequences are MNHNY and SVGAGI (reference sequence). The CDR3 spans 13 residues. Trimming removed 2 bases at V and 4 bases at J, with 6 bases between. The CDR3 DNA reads TGTGCCAGCAGTTACGGCGGATACAATGAGCAGTTCTTC. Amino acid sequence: CASSYGGYNEQFF.

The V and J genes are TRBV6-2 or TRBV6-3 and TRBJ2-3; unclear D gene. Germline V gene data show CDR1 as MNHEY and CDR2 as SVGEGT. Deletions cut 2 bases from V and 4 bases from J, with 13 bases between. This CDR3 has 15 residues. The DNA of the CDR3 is TGTGCCAGCAGTTACCCCGTCGTGATAGCAGATACGCAGTATTTT. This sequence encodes CASSYPVVIADTQYF.

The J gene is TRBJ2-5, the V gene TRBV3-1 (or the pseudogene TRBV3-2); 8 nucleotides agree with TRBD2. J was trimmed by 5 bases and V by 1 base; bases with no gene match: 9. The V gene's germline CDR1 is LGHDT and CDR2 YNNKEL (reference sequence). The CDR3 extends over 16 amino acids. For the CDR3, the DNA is TGTGCCAGCAGCCAAGTTCCGGGGGGGGCCGAGGAGACCCAGTACTTC. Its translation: CASSQVPGGAEETQYF.

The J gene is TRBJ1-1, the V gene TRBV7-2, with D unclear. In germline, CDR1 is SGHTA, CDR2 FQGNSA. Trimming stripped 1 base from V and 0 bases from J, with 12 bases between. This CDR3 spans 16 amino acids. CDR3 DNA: TGTGCCAGCAGCTTAGATCCGGCGGGAATGAACACTGAAGCTTTCTTT. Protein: CASSLDPAGMNTEAFF.

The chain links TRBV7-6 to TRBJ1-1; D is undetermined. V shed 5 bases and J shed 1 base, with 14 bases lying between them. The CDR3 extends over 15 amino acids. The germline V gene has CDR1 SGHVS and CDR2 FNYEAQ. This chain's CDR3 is CASSLSTRTNTEAFF. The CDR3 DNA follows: TGTGCCAGCAGCCTATCGACACGTACGAACACTGAAGCTTTCTTT.